This T cell receptor (beta chain) was recorded in a study of radiotherapy plus CTLA-4 blockade in lung cancer. Clones were read by immunoSEQ multiplex PCR, and TCRdb kept only the in-frame ones, dropping some. Counted here are some 78,000 clones, about 86% occurring once; the ten biggest clones make up 2% to 2.5%. CDR3 length equals 16 residues. Germline V gene sequence: CDR1 SGHTS, CDR2 YDEGEE. Notes on the study in general: Blood-borne expansion of tumor-derived TCR clones followed radiotherapy plus ipilimumab.

A note on this clone: Antigen: not known.

This specimen consisted of peripheral blood, obtained from a patient treated with radiotherapy plus ipilimumab. The chain couples TRBV5-8 to TRBJ2-5, with D maybe TRBD1 (7 bases). The end of the DNA is better explained by TRBJ2-7, so the J call may be wrong. The TCR comes from a human donor with non-small cell lung cancer who had a partial response to radiotherapy plus ipilimumab. CDR3 sequence (DNA): TGTGCCAGCAGTTTTTCCAGGGGGGCCAGGACCTACGAGCAGTACTTC. This gives the protein CASSFSRGARTYEQYF.